Below are 15 T cell receptor beta chains sequenced from a single sample in a study of blood T cells in healthy people across ages (dated by TCRdb to the mid-2010s). Libraries were prepared through 5' RACE. Sequenced using an Illumina HiSeq 2500. A second PCR of roughly 7 to 12 cycles was run with a J-beta primer mix and a sample-barcoded 5' primer. The public reads were reprocessed in TCRdb via fastp at Q25 and MiXCR, keeping in-frame beta chains. Merged by CDR3 protein, the rows form single entries marked with the most common genes and DNA. The sample data list about 1.8 million distinct CDR3 sequences, and less than 50% of these were observed just once. Of the sample, 2% to 2.5% is held by the ten largest clones. Input material: blood. These receptors all stem from a woman aged 35 to 49 in good health.

The chain recombines TRBV9 with TRBJ2-5; possibly TRBD2 for D (6 bases). V dropped 4 bases and J dropped 4 bases, with 20 bases sitting between them. Germline V gene sequence: CDR1 SGDLS, CDR2 YYNGEE. CDR3 size: 16 residues. Written as DNA, the CDR3 is TGTGCCAGCAGCTCTCAGACTAGTCTAACGCCAGAGACCCAGTACTTC. Translation: CASSSQTSLTPETQYF.

The gene calls are TRBV20-1 and TRBJ2-7, with unresolved D. Germline CDR1 is DFQATT and CDR2 is SNEGSKA (reference sequence). The CDR3 runs to 10 residues. V dropped 6 bases and J dropped 3 bases, with 6 bases sitting between them. The CDR3 is CSALLYEQYF. DNA of the CDR3: TGCAGTGCCCTACTCTACGAGCAGTACTTC.

The CDR3 region is CASSQDLRGLKEKLFF. CDR3 nucleotides: TGTGCCAGCAGCCAAGATCTCAGGGGTTTAAAAGAAAAACTGTTTTTT. This rearrangement joins TRBV3-1 to TRBJ1-4; D possibly corresponds to TRBD1 (6 bases). The V end lost 0 bases, the J end lost 8 bases, and 16 bases lay between the germline ends. CDR3 length: 16 amino acids. Germline V gives CDR1 LGHDT, CDR2 YNNKEL (reference sequence).

The sample holds one count of this clonotype. The chain carries TRBV28 and TRBJ1-5; D might be TRBD1 (5 bases). Germline CDR1 and CDR2: MDHEN and SYDVKM. This CDR3 spans 14 amino acids. The V gene lost 9 bases and the J gene lost 5 bases, with 17 bases spanning the gap. The CDR3 region is CASYRWDGDQPQHF. The CDR3 DNA reads TGTGCCAGTTACCGGTGGGACGGCGATCAGCCCCAGCATTTT.

This rearrangement joins TRBV20-1 to TRBJ1-5, with 8 bases that match TRBD1. The trim removed 3 bases at V and 7 bases at J, leaving 5 bases unmatched. The CDR3 is made up of 13 amino acids. The germline V gene encodes CDR1 DFQATT and CDR2 SNEGSKA (reference sequence). The CDR3 here is CSASPGGLQPQHF. The CDR3 DNA reads as TGCAGTGCTAGTCCAGGGGGCTTGCAGCCCCAGCATTTT.

The CDR3 loop reads CASSQLAKELGTLGTQYF. The CDR3 nucleotides are TGTGCCAGCAGCCAACTCGCCAAAGAGCTAGGAACTTTGGGGACCCAGTACTTC. This chain links TRBV3-1 with TRBJ2-7; no definite D call. The end of the DNA aligns better with TRBJ2-5, so the J call may be wrong. Germline-derived CDR1 and CDR2 are LGHDT and YNNKEL (reference sequence). The CDR3 contains 18 residues.

The V and J genes are TRBV28 and TRBJ2-5; TRBD1 matches 8 bases. The germline gives CDR1 MDHEN, CDR2 SYDVKM. V shed 6 bases, J shed 4 bases, and the junction held 10 bases outside the gene matches. This CDR3 has 15 residues. CDR3 sequence reads: CASSPITGTGETQYF. The CDR3 DNA reads TGTGCCAGCAGCCCCATTACCGGGACAGGAGAGACCCAGTACTTC.

This chain links TRBV4-2 with TRBJ2-7; 11 bases line up with TRBD2. The CDR3 has 15 amino acids. The V gene's germline CDR1 is LGHNA and CDR2 YNFKEQ. Trimming at V came to 3 bases and at J to 2 bases, leaving 3 bases not matched to a gene. The CDR3 here is CASSQGLADAYEQYF. CDR3 in DNA: TGTGCCAGCAGCCAGGGACTAGCGGATGCCTACGAGCAGTACTTC.

About this clonotype: The junction does not match germline at one end; this may be a read error. The chain joins TRBV5-1 to TRBJ2-7; D perhaps matches TRBD2 (5 bases). From germline, CDR1 is SGHRS and CDR2 YFSETQ. The CDR3 runs 14 residues. As DNA, the CDR3 is TGCGCCAGCAGCATGGACTGGAGCTCCGACGAGCAGTACTTC. As protein: CASSMDWSSDEQYF.

In DNA, the CDR3 is TGTGCCAGCTCCCCCATGACAGGCATGACCCAGTACTTC. Protein product: CASSPMTGMTQYF. The gene calls are TRBV14 and TRBJ2-7, with a possible D match to TRBD1 (6 bases). The end of the DNA is better explained by TRBJ2-5, so the J call may be wrong. The CDR3 covers 13 residues. Germline loops: CDR1 SGHDN, CDR2 FVKESK.

V gene TRBV2 combines with J gene TRBJ2-7; either TRBD1 or TRBD2 may supply D (6 bases each). The length of the CDR3 is 12 residues. Germline-derived CDR1 and CDR2 are SNHLY and FYNNEI. Trimming removed 6 bases from V and 10 bases from J, with 16 bases in between. DNA of the CDR3: TGTGCCAGCAGACCTAACGGGGGCTCCCAGTACTTC. This translates into CASRPNGGSQYF.

This clonotype was seen a handful of times. V usage is TRBV7-2 and J usage is TRBJ2-3; 11 bases fit TRBD2. CDR3 size: 16 residues. Per the germline V gene, CDR1 is SGHTA and CDR2 is FQGNSA. J gave up 4 bases and V 0 bases, and 3 bases lay outside the gene matches. CDR3 DNA: TGTGCCAGCAGCTTAGCTCTAGCGGGGGGTGCAGATACGCAGTATTTT. Translated: CASSLALAGGADTQYF.

The V gene is TRBV11-1, the J gene TRBJ1-4, with TRBD1 as a possible D gene (5 bases). V was cut by 2 bases and J by 6 bases, with 10 bases left in between. CDR3 length: 14 residues. CDR1 is SGHAT, CDR2 FQDESV, per germline (reference sequence). DNA of the CDR3: TGTGCCAGCAGCTTAATGGGGCCGGATGAAAAACTGTTTTTT. Translation: CASSLMGPDEKLFF.

The V call is TRBV5-1, the J call TRBJ2-5; no clear D. The V end lost 1 base, the J end lost 4 bases, and 14 bases lay between the germline ends. This CDR3 has 15 amino acids. Germline lookup yields CDR1 SGHRS and CDR2 YFSETQ. CDR3 amino acids: CASSLSDPGGETQYF. The CDR3, as DNA: TGCGCCAGCAGCTTGTCAGACCCAGGCGGAGAGACCCAGTACTTC.

The V and J genes are TRBV20-1 and TRBJ2-5; the match to TRBD2 covers 7 bases. J gave up 2 bases and V 2 bases, and 5 bases lay outside the gene matches. Germline-derived CDR1 and CDR2 are DFQATT and SNEGSKA (reference sequence). This CDR3 is 14 amino acids long. The CDR3 DNA reads TGCAGTGCTAGATCTAGCGGCGTACAAGAGACCCAGTACTTC. It encodes CSARSSGVQETQYF.